A single sample gave rise to the 14 T cell receptor beta chains below, sequenced in a study of cytomegalovirus exposure and HLA in healthy donors. This PCR relied on a set of 60 Vbeta primers and 13 Jbeta primers. The data were produced by immunoSEQ multiplex PCR, yet TCRdb's version contains in-frame clones alone and is incomplete. The sample records about 110,000 clones, about 84% being singletons. Input material: PBMCs. The receptor set was obtained from a man aged 25-45 years in good health and CMV-seronegative.

The chain couples TRBV30 to TRBJ1-5; TRBD1 agrees at 7 bases. The trim removed 0 bases at V and 1 base at J, leaving 6 bases unmatched. The CDR3 totals 16 residues. The germline CDR1 and CDR2 sequences are GTSNPN and SVGIG (reference sequence). The CDR3 sequence is CAWSVGTALSNQPQHF. The CDR3 bases are TGTGCCTGGAGTGTAGGGACAGCGCTCAGCAATCAGCCCCAGCATTTT.

In its sample, this clone was seen once. As DNA, the CDR3 is TGTGCCAGCAGTTGGGACAGATCGGGCTATGGCTACACCTTC. This sequence encodes CASSWDRSGYGYTF. The chain links TRBV6-5 to TRBJ1-2, with 7 bases identical to TRBD1. Trimming removed 4 bases from V and 4 bases from J; junction bases left unmatched: 6. The length of the CDR3 is 14 residues. Germline CDR1 reads MNHEY; CDR2 reads SVGAGI.

The CDR3 protein is CASSQDAGSTDTQYF. In DNA, the CDR3 is TGCGCCAGCAGCCAAGATGCCGGGAGCACAGATACGCAGTATTTT. The genes are TRBV4-1 and TRBJ2-3; no definite D call. The CDR3 has 15 residues. The V gene's germline CDR1 is MGHRA and CDR2 YSYEKL. Trimming took 0 bases from V and 0 from J, leaving 7 bases between them.

The J gene is TRBJ1-1, the V gene TRBV28; no clear D gene. The germline V gene has CDR1 MDHEN and CDR2 SYDVKM. This CDR3 comprises 12 residues. Between the trimmed V and J ends, which lost 4 bases and 4 bases, there was a span of 7 bases. The CDR3 sequence: CASSSGGTEAFF. For the CDR3, the DNA is TGTGCCAGCAGTTCCGGCGGCACTGAAGCTTTCTTT.

The J gene is TRBJ2-5, the V gene TRBV6-5, with no clear D. V lost 0 bases, J lost 2 bases, and 10 bases lay in between. The CDR3 runs 15 residues. Germline V CDR1 and CDR2: MNHEY, SVGAGI. The CDR3 coding sequence is TGTGCCAGCAGTTACTCTGTCACGGTACAAGAGACCCAGTACTTC. Residues: CASSYSVTVQETQYF.

The chain combines TRBV11-2 with TRBJ2-5, with 12 bases matching TRBD2. V gave up 5 bases and J gave up 2 bases; unmatched junction bases: 3. In germline, CDR1 is SGHAT, CDR2 FQNNGV. The CDR3 covers 15 residues. The CDR3 DNA sequence: TGTGCCAGCAGCCAACTAGCGGGGGGACAAGAGACCCAGTACTTC. It encodes CASSQLAGGQETQYF.

The J gene is TRBJ1-1, the V gene TRBV19, with D perhaps matching TRBD1 (5 bases). CDR1 and CDR2 (germline): LNHDA, SQIVND (reference sequence). V was shortened by 10 bases and J by 3 bases, with 15 bases between the two germline ends. CDR3 length: 13 residues. The CDR3 region is CATQAWEDTEAFF. The CDR3 bases are TGTGCCACACAGGCATGGGAAGACACTGAAGCTTTCTTT.

In nucleotides, the CDR3 is TGTGCCAGCAGCTTTGGTACTAGCGGGAACTACGAGCAGTACTTC. This translates into CASSFGTSGNYEQYF. The rearrangement links TRBV5-4 to TRBJ2-7, with TRBD2 matching 10 bases. The V segment lost 2 bases and the J segment 3 bases; nucleotides outside the gene matches: 5. CDR3 length: 15 amino acids. The germline gives CDR1 SGHNT, CDR2 YYREEE (reference sequence).

J is TRBJ2-5 and V is TRBV10-3; D gene ambiguous. There are 13 residues in the CDR3. V shed 3 bases and J shed 1 base, with 6 bases lying between them. The germline V gene has CDR1 ENHRY and CDR2 SYGVKD. The CDR3 nucleotides read TGTGCCATCAGTGAAAACAGCCAAGAGACCCAGTACTTC. It specifies CAISENSQETQYF.

This rearrangement joins TRBV9 to TRBJ2-7, with D perhaps TRBD2 (6 bases). Looked up from germline, CDR1 is SGDLS and CDR2 is YYNGEE. The CDR3 consists of 15 residues. The V end was cut by 0 bases, the J end by 2 bases, with 12 bases between. The CDR3, as DNA: TGTGCCAGCAGCGTAGGTGGGGGGTCCACCTACGAGCAGTACTTC. Translating gives CASSVGGGSTYEQYF.

The chain couples TRBV19 to TRBJ1-4, with a tentative D call TRBD1 (5 bases). Germline V lookup: CDR1 LNHDA, CDR2 SQIVND (reference sequence). V gave up 5 bases and J gave up 0 bases, with 13 bases separating them. This CDR3 contains 16 residues. CDR3 sequence (DNA): TGTGCCAGTAGTGGGATCGACAGTGCAACTAATGAAAAACTGTTTTTT. This gives the protein CASSGIDSATNEKLFF. The variable domain in full, with the rest retrieved from reference TRBV19 and TRBJ1-4, is DGGITQSPKYLFRKEGQNVTLSCEQNLNHDAMYWYRQDPGQGLRLIYYSQIVNDFQKGDIAEGYSVSREKKESFPLTVTSAQKNPTAFYLCASSGIDSATNEKLFFGSGTQLSVL.

The chain is built from TRBV11-2 and TRBJ2-5; TRBD2 agrees at 14 bases. CDR1 is SGHAT, CDR2 FQNNGV, per germline. Trimming removed 4 bases from V and 4 bases from J; junction bases left unmatched: 11. The CDR3 runs 18 residues. CDR3 protein: CASSSASGLAGEAETQYF. CDR3 DNA: TGTGCCAGCAGCTCCGCCTCGGGACTAGCGGGAGAAGCAGAGACCCAGTACTTC. Full variable domain (remainder filled in from reference TRBV11-2 and TRBJ2-5): EAGVAQSPRYKIIEKRQSVAFWCNPISGHATLYWYQQILGQGPKLLIQFQNNGVVDDSQLPKDRFSAERLKGVDSTLKIQPAKLEDSAVYLCASSSASGLAGEAETQYFGPGTRLLVL.

The chain recombines TRBV4-1 with TRBJ2-1, with TRBD2 matching 10 bases. CDR1 MGHRA and CDR2 YSYEKL come from the germline V gene. J was trimmed by 8 bases and V by 4 bases; bases with no gene match: 8. CDR3 length: 15 amino acids. CDR3 bases: TGCGCCAGCAGCCGGACTCCTAGCGGGAGTGATGAGCAGTTCTTC. Translated, it gives CASSRTPSGSDEQFF.

The chain combines TRBV11-2 with TRBJ2-2; tentatively, D is TRBD2 (6 bases). Between the trimmed V and J ends, which lost 5 bases and 6 bases, there was a span of 10 bases. The CDR3 contains 13 residues. Germline V gives CDR1 SGHAT, CDR2 FQNNGV. DNA for the CDR3: TGTGCCAGCAGCCACGCGGGGTCCGGGGAGCTGTTTTTT. This translates into CASSHAGSGELFF.